The entry below gives a single TCR beta chain sequence along with its context. Its antigen is still unknown. One entry per CDR3 protein, without DNA, is what TCRdb gives after re-calling the 5' RACE reads. The sample totals 200,000 to 250,000 distinct CDR3 sequences. Germline CDR1 DFQATT, CDR2 SNEGSKA (reference sequence). This CDR3 spans 14 amino acids. This entry belongs to a study of monozygotic twins with inflammatory bowel disease. Whole-study findings and limits: Discrimination among different T cell subtypes was not achievable.

The origin of this receptor is a human donor with ulcerative colitis or Crohn's disease, or a healthy co-twin of an affected twin (not recorded which). The V gene is TRBV20-1, the J gene TRBJ2-3; lacking DNA, the TRBD1 call made by TCRdb goes unchecked. What was sequenced was blood. CDR3 region: CSAQTGGVTDTQYF.